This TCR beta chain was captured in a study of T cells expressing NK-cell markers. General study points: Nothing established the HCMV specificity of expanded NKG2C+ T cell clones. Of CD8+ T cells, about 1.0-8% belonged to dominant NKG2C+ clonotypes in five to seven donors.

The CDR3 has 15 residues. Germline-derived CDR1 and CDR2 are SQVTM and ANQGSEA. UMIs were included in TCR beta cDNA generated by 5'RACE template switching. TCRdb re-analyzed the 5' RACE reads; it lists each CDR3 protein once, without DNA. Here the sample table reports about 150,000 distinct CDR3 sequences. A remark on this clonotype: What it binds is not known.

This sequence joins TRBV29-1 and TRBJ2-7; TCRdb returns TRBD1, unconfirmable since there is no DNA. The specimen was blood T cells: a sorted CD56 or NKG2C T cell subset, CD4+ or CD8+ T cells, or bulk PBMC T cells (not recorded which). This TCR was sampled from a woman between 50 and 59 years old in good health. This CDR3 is CSVERLGQGLNEQYF.